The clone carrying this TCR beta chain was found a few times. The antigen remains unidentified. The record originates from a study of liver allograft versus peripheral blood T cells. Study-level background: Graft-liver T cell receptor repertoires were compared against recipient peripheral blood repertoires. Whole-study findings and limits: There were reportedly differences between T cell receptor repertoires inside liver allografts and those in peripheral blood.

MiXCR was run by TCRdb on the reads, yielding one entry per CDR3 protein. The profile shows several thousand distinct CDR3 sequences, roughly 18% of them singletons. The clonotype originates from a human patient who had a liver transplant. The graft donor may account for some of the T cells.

The CDR3 coding sequence is TGTGCTAGTGCCCCGGACAGGGGGGGCAATGAGCAGTTCTTC. Its protein product is CASAPDRGGNEQFF. The gene calls are TRBV12-5 and TRBJ2-1; 10 bases map to TRBD1. Germline V gene lookup returns CDR1 LGHNT and CDR2 FRNRAP. V gave up 7 bases and J gave up 6 bases; unmatched junction bases: 6. This CDR3 has 14 amino acids.